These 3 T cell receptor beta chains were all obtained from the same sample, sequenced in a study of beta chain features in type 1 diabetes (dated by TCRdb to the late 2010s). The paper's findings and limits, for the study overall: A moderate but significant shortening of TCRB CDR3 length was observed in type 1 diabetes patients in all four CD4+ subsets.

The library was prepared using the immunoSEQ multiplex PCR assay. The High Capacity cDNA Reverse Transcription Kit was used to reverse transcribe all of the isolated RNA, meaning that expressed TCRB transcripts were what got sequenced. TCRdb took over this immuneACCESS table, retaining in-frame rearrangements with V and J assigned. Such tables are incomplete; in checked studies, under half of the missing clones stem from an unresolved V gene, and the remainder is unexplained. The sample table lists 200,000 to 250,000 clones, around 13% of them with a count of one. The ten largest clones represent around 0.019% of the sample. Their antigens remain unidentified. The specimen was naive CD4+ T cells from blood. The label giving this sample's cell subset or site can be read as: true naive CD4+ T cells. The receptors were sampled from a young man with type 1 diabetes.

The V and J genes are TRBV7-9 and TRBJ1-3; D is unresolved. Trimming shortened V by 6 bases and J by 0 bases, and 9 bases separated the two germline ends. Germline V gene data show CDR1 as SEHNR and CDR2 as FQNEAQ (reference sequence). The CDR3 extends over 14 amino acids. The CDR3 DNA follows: TGTGCCAGCAGAACAGAACACTCTGGAAACACCATATATTTT. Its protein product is CASRTEHSGNTIYF.

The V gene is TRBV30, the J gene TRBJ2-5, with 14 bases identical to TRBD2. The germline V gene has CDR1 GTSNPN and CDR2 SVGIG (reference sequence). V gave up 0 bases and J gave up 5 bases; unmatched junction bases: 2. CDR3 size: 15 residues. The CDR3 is CAWSVGLAGVETQYF. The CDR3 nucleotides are TGTGCCTGGAGTGTGGGACTAGCGGGAGTGGAGACCCAGTACTTC.

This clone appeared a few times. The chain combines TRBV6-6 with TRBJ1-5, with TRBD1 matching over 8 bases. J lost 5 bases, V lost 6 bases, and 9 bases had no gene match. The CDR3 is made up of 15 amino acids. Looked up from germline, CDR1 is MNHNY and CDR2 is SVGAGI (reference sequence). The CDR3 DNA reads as TGTGCCAGCAGACGACAGGGGAGGTTCGATCAGCCCCAGCATTTT. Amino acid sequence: CASRRQGRFDQPQHF.